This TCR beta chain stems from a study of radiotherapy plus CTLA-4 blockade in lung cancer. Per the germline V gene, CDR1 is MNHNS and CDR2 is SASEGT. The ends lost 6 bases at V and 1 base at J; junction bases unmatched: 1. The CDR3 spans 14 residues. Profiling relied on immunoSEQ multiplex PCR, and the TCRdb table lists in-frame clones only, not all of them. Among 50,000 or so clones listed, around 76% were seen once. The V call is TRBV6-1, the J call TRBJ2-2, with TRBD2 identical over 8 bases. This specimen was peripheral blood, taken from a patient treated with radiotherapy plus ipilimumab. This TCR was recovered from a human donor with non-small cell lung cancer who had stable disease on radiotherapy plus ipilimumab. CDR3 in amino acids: CASRREGNTGELFF. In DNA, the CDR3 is TGTGCCAGCAGACGGGAGGGGAACACCGGGGAGCTGTTTTTT.